Shown below are 27 T cell receptor beta chains from a single sample sequenced in a study of identical twins. Each CDR3 protein is one row after TCRdb ran MiXCR on the 5' RACE reads. The data show more than 200,000 distinct CDR3 sequences, over 12% seen once. Sequencing was performed on memory (CD45RO+) T cells sorted from blood. These receptors came from a woman aged 18 to 35 in good health.

This clonotype was observed a single time. This chain links TRBV28 with TRBJ2-7; 8 bases fit TRBD1. This CDR3 contains 16 residues. V shed 4 bases, J shed 7 bases, and the junction held 15 bases outside the gene matches. Germline CDR1 and CDR2: MDHEN and SYDVKM. CDR3 in DNA: TGTGCCAGCAGTTCGCCAGCAGGGGGCGCGCCGAGGGAGCAGTACTTC. Protein sequence: CASSSPAGGAPREQYF.

This chain connects TRBV20-1 to TRBJ2-3; D may correspond to TRBD1 or TRBD2 (7 bases each). The CDR3 totals 15 residues. Germline V lookup: CDR1 DFQATT, CDR2 SNEGSKA (reference sequence). Trimming removed 6 bases at V and 7 bases at J, with 23 bases between. CDR3 DNA sequence: TGCAGTGCGGGACTAAGGACAGGAACCGCCCATACGCAGTATTTT. Amino acids: CSAGLRTGTAHTQYF.

This clonotype was counted a single time. The V gene is TRBV12-3 or TRBV12-4, the J gene TRBJ1-2; unclear D gene. Trimming pared 4 bases from V and 8 bases from J, leaving 11 bases between. The length of the CDR3 is 12 residues. Here the CDR3 reads CASSSDGRGYTF. In nucleotides, the CDR3 is TGTGCCAGCAGTTCGGACGGAAGGGGCTACACCTTC.

This clonotype was counted ten times or more. The chain carries TRBV7-9 and TRBJ2-7; D gene ambiguous. CDR3 size: 13 residues. Germline CDR1 and CDR2: SEHNR and FQNEAQ (reference sequence). V was clipped by 1 base and J by 8 bases, with 12 bases between them. This CDR3 reads CASSLVPSQKQYF. For the CDR3, the DNA is TGTGCCAGCAGCTTAGTACCCTCCCAGAAGCAGTACTTC.

This clonotype occurred many times. The rearrangement links TRBV29-1 to TRBJ1-5; no clear D gene. This CDR3 has 13 amino acids. The V gene lost 3 bases and the J gene lost 3 bases, with 9 bases spanning the gap. CDR1 SQVTM and CDR2 ANQGSEA come from the germline V gene. CDR3: CSVEVQVNQPQHF. As DNA, the CDR3 is TGCAGCGTTGAGGTTCAGGTCAATCAGCCCCAGCATTTT. The variable domain in full, completed from reference TRBV29-1 and TRBJ1-5, reads SAVISQKPSRDICQRGTSLTIQCQVDSQVTMMFWYRQQPGQSLTLIATANQGSEATYESGFVIDKFPISRPNLTFSTLTVSNMSPEDSSIYLCSVEVQVNQPQHFGDGTRLSIL.

The chain combines TRBV20-1 with TRBJ2-4; either TRBD1 or TRBD2 may supply D (5 bases each). The V end lost 6 bases, the J end lost 1 base, and 13 bases lay between the germline ends. Germline V lookup: CDR1 DFQATT, CDR2 SNEGSKA (reference sequence). The CDR3 is 14 residues long. The CDR3 bases are TGCAGTGCCCCCCGGGGCCCGGCCAAAAACATTCAGTACTTC. Translated: CSAPRGPAKNIQYF.

This clonotype was counted only a few times. The rearrangement links TRBV21-1 to TRBJ2-3; the table gives TRBD2 as D, unverified against the DNA. TRBV21-1 is annotated as a pseudogene. This CDR3 spans 12 amino acids. The CDR3 here is CASSEDSDTQYF. CDR3 DNA: TGTGCCAGCAGCGAGGACTCAGATACGCAGTATTTT.

This clonotype was observed a handful of times. The chain is built from TRBV25-1 and TRBJ2-3, with 8 bases aligning to TRBD1. With 1 base clipped from V and 2 bases from J, the junction kept 5 bases outside the gene matches. The CDR3 is 16 residues long. Per the germline V gene, CDR1 is MGHDK and CDR2 is SYGVNS. The chain's CDR3 is CASSELAGGFTDTQYF. The CDR3 DNA follows: TGTGCCAGCAGTGAATTAGCAGGGGGCTTCACAGATACGCAGTATTTT.

This chain joins TRBV3-1 and TRBJ1-5; 7 bases line up with TRBD1. The germline V gene has CDR1 LGHDT and CDR2 YNNKEL (reference sequence). The CDR3 has 16 residues. V shed 2 bases and J 4 bases; nucleotides not matched to a gene: 8. Written as DNA, the CDR3 is TGTGCCAGCAGCCAACGTGGACAGGACGAAAATCAGCCCCAGCATTTT. It is translated as CASSQRGQDENQPQHF.

This clonotype occurred a few times. The chain combines TRBV5-1 with TRBJ2-1, with TRBD2 as a possible D gene (6 bases). Germline V gene sequence: CDR1 SGHRS, CDR2 YFSETQ. Trimming stripped 0 bases from V and 6 bases from J, with 16 bases between. CDR3 length: 16 amino acids. As DNA, the CDR3 is TGCGCCAGCAGCTTGGCCTCTTATGGAGGGGCCAATGAGCAGTTCTTC. It is translated as CASSLASYGGANEQFF.

In this sample, this clonotype turned up a few times. The genes are TRBV20-1 and TRBJ1-4; no definite D call. V was clipped by 3 bases and J by 8 bases, with 16 bases between them. The germline V gene encodes CDR1 DFQATT and CDR2 SNEGSKA (reference sequence). The CDR3 is made up of 14 amino acids. The CDR3 protein is CSASRARKGEKLFF. The CDR3 nucleotides read TGCAGTGCTAGTCGCGCCAGGAAAGGCGAAAAACTGTTTTTT.

V usage is TRBV20-1 and J usage is TRBJ2-7; D possibly corresponds to TRBD2 (7 bases). There are 14 residues in the CDR3. Germline V gene lookup returns CDR1 DFQATT and CDR2 SNEGSKA (reference sequence). Deletions cut 5 bases from V and 1 base from J, with 15 bases between. In nucleotides, the CDR3 is TGCAGTGCTCAAATGGGGGGGCGATCCTACGAGCAGTACTTC. This translates into CSAQMGGRSYEQYF.

V usage is TRBV12-3 or TRBV12-4 and J usage is TRBJ2-7, with 7 bases lining up with TRBD1. V shed 6 bases and J 7 bases; nucleotides not matched to a gene: 15. This CDR3 comprises 15 residues. The CDR3: CASRLTGAGGREQYF. The CDR3 DNA reads as TGTGCCAGCAGGCTAACAGGGGCCGGTGGCCGGGAGCAGTACTTC.

V gene TRBV7-9 combines with J gene TRBJ2-7, with a tentative D call TRBD2 (6 bases). The CDR3 is 15 amino acids. Trimming stripped 5 bases from V and 2 bases from J, with 16 bases between. Germline loops: CDR1 SEHNR, CDR2 FQNEAQ (reference sequence). The CDR3 DNA sequence: TGTGCCAGCAGCCCGATTGCGGGGCCGGCCTACGAGCAGTACTTC. Protein: CASSPIAGPAYEQYF.

This clonotype appeared a few times. This chain links TRBV29-1 with TRBJ1-1; TRBD1 matches at 7 bases. The CDR3 length is 11 residues. V shed 7 bases, J shed 7 bases, and the junction held 6 bases outside the gene matches. CDR1 is SQVTM, CDR2 ANQGSEA, per germline. The CDR3 nucleotides are TGCAGCGCGCACAGGGGAAATGAAGCTTTCTTT. Translation gives CSAHRGNEAFF.

This chain links TRBV3-1 with TRBJ2-2, with TRBD2 identical over 12 bases. Germline CDR1 and CDR2: LGHDT and YNNKEL (reference sequence). V trimming: 5 bases; J trimming: 6 bases; junction bases outside the gene matches: 4. The CDR3 length is 15 residues. CDR3 DNA: TGTGCCAGCAGCTTCGGACTAGCGGGGTCCGGGGAGCTGTTTTTT. This encodes CASSFGLAGSGELFF.

The table lists this clonotype with a few counts. This sequence joins TRBV11-2 and TRBJ2-1; weak D call: TRBD1 (6 bases). V lost 4 bases, J lost 2 bases, and 12 bases lay in between. CDR3 size: 15 residues. CDR1 is SGHAT and CDR2 is FQNNGV in the germline V gene. The CDR3 here is CASSYRVPPYNEQFF. DNA of the CDR3: TGTGCCAGCAGCTACAGGGTGCCACCCTACAATGAGCAGTTCTTC.

The chain employs TRBV20-1 and TRBJ2-3; D call uncertain. V lost 4 bases, J lost 6 bases, and 8 bases lay in between. The CDR3 has 11 residues. CDR1 and CDR2 from the germline V gene are DFQATT and SNEGSKA (reference sequence). This CDR3 is CSANSRDTQYF. The CDR3 region has the DNA TGCAGTGCTAATTCGAGGGATACGCAGTATTTT.

This clonotype turned up a few times. The V call is TRBV18, the J call TRBJ2-7; D is undetermined. There are 12 residues in the CDR3. The germline CDR1 and CDR2 sequences are KGHSH and LQKENI. Trimming took off 2 bases at V and 4 bases at J, with 6 bases between the two ends. CDR3 sequence reads: CASSPDEYEQYF. CDR3 nucleotide sequence: TGTGCCAGCTCACCAGATGAATACGAGCAGTACTTC. The variable domain in full, completed from reference TRBV18 and TRBJ2-7, reads NAGVMQNPRHLVRRRGQEARLRCSPMKGHSHVYWYRQLPEEGLKFMVYLQKENIIDESGMPKERFSAEFPKEGPSILRIQQVVRGDSAAYFCASSPDEYEQYFGPGTRLTVT.

This chain links TRBV27 with TRBJ2-5, with a weak D call TRBD2 (5 bases). The CDR3 runs 14 residues. Germline CDR1 and CDR2: MNHEY and SMNVEV (reference sequence). Trimming cost V 6 bases and J 5 bases, with 16 bases left between them. Written as DNA, the CDR3 is TGTGCCAGCAGGCCATTCGGGGTCCCGGAGACCCAGTACTTC. Its translation: CASRPFGVPETQYF.

The CDR3 region has the DNA TGCGCCAGCAGGTGGGGCGGGGCGATACAAGAGACCCAGTACTTC. As protein: CASRWGGAIQETQYF. The chain links TRBV5-1 to TRBJ2-5; D perhaps matches TRBD2 (6 bases). The CDR3 extends over 15 amino acids. Looked up from germline, CDR1 is SGHRS and CDR2 is YFSETQ. V was shortened by 5 bases and J by 2 bases, with 16 bases between the two germline ends.

This clonotype has at least ten counts. CDR3: CASSLLGTVSYEQYF. The CDR3, as DNA: TGTGCCAGCAGCCTCCTTGGGACGGTTAGCTACGAGCAGTACTTC. The chain recombines TRBV14 with TRBJ2-7, with D perhaps being TRBD1 or TRBD2 (5 bases each). The CDR3 covers 15 residues. The V end was cut by 4 bases, the J end by 3 bases, with 16 bases between. CDR1 and CDR2 (germline): SGHDN, FVKESK. Based on the CDR3 plus reference TRBV14 and TRBJ2-7, the full variable domain is EAGVTQFPSHSVIEKGQTVTLRCDPISGHDNLYWYRRVMGKEIKFLLHFVKESKQDESGMPNNRFLAERTGGTYSTLKVQPAELEDSGVYFCASSLLGTVSYEQYFGPGTRLTVT.

The V gene is TRBV18, the J gene TRBJ2-7; D not resolved. Trimming took off 3 bases at V and 5 bases at J, with 11 bases between the two ends. Per germline, CDR1 KGHSH and CDR2 LQKENI. The CDR3 length is 13 residues. The CDR3 loop is CASSPAYTHEQYF. The CDR3 region has the DNA TGTGCCAGCTCACCCGCGTATACCCACGAGCAGTACTTC.

This clonotype was found a few times. This chain connects TRBV6-1 to TRBJ1-2, with unresolved D. The CDR3 runs 13 residues. V lost 2 bases and J lost 2, with 6 bases in between. Germline V lookup: CDR1 MNHNS, CDR2 SASEGT. The CDR3: CASSEPINYGYTF. DNA for the CDR3: TGTGCCAGCAGTGAACCCATAAACTATGGCTACACCTTC.

This clonotype was seen a handful of times. J is TRBJ2-3 and V is TRBV4-2, with TRBD2 matching over 9 bases. The trim removed 0 bases at V and 2 bases at J, leaving 3 bases unmatched. Germline V gene lookup returns CDR1 LGHNA and CDR2 YNFKEQ. The CDR3 sequence is 16 residues long. The CDR3 reads CASSQESGGTTDTQYF. As DNA, the CDR3 is TGTGCCAGCAGCCAAGAAAGCGGGGGGACCACAGATACGCAGTATTTT.

The CDR3 region is CASTASGVWAQYF. For the CDR3, the DNA is TGTGCCAGCACAGCTAGCGGGGTCTGGGCCCAGTACTTC. The chain joins TRBV6-1 to TRBJ2-5; the match to TRBD2 covers 9 bases. Germline-derived CDR1 and CDR2 are MNHNS and SASEGT. V lost 7 bases to trimming and J lost 9 bases; unmatched junction nucleotides: 9. The CDR3 length is 13 residues.

J is TRBJ2-2 and V is TRBV7-9, with no clear D. CDR3 size: 15 residues. V shed 2 bases and J shed 3 bases, with 10 bases lying between them. Germline lookup yields CDR1 SEHNR and CDR2 FQNEAQ (reference sequence). CDR3 in amino acids: CASSLYLGHTGELFF. The CDR3 DNA follows: TGTGCCAGCAGCTTATATCTCGGGCACACCGGGGAGCTGTTTTTT.